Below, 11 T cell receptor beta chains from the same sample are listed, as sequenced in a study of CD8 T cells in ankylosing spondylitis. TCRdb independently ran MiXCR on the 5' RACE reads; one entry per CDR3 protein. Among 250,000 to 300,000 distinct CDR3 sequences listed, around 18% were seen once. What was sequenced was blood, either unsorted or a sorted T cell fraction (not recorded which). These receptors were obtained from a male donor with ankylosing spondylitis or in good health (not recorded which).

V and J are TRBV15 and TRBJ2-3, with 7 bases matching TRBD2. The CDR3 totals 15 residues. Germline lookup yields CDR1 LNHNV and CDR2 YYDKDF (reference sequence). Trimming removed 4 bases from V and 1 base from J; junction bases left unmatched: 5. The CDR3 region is CATSTLGGGTDTQYF. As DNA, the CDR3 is TGTGCCACCAGCACCCTGGGAGGGGGCACAGATACGCAGTATTTT.

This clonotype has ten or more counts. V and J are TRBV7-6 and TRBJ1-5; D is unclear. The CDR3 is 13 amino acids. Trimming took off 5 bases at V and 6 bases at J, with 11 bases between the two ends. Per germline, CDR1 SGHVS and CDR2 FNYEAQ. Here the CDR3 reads CASSPNPGQPQHF. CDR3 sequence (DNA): TGTGCCAGCAGCCCCAATCCCGGTCAGCCCCAGCATTTT.

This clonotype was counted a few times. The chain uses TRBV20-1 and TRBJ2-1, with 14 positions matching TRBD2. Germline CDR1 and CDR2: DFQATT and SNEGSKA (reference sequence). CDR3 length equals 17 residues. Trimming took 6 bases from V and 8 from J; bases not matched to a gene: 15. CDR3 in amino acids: CSAPPGTSGRRYYEQFF. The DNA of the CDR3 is TGCAGTGCCCCCCCCGGGACTAGCGGGAGACGTTACTATGAGCAGTTCTTC.

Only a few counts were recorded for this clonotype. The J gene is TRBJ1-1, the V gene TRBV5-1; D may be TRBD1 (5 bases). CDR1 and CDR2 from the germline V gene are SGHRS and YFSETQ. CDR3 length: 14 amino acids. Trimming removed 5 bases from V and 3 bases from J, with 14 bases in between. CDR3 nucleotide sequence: TGCGCCAGCAGACAGGAGTACCTCGACACTGAAGCTTTCTTT. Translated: CASRQEYLDTEAFF.

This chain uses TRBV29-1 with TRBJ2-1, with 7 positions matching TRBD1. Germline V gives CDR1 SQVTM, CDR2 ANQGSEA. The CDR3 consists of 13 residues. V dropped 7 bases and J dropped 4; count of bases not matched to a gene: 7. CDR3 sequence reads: CSADRAVYNEQFF. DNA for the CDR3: TGCAGCGCCGACAGGGCTGTATACAATGAGCAGTTCTTC.

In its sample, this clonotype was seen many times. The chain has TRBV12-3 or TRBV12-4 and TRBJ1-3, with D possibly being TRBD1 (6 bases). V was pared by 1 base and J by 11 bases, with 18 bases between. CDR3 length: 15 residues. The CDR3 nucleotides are TGTGCCAGCAGTTTAGTCGGGGTCCCACAGGGTGCCATATATTTT. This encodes CASSLVGVPQGAIYF.

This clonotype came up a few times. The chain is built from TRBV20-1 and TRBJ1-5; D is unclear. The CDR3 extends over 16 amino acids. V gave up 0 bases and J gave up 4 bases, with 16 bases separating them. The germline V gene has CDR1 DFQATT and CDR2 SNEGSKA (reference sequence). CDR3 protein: CSARDSGQTGNQPQHF. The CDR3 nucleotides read TGCAGTGCTAGAGATTCGGGTCAAACCGGGAATCAGCCCCAGCATTTT.

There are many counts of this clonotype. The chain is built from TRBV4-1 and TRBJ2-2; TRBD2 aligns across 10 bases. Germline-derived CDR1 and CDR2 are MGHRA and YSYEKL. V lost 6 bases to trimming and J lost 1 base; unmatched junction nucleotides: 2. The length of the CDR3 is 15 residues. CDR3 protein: CASSLAGVNTGELFF. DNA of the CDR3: TGCGCCAGCAGTCTAGCGGGAGTGAACACCGGGGAGCTGTTTTTT.

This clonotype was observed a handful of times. The DNA for the CDR3 is TGTGCCAGCAGCCCCCTATTGGGGGACGGTCGAAAACTGTTTTTT. Its translation: CASSPLLGDGRKLFF. The gene calls are TRBV7-9 and TRBJ1-4; a weak D match, TRBD1 (5 bases). The germline CDR1 and CDR2 sequences are SEHNR and FQNEAQ (reference sequence). This CDR3 has 15 amino acids. V was cut by 5 bases and J by 10 bases, with 20 bases left in between.

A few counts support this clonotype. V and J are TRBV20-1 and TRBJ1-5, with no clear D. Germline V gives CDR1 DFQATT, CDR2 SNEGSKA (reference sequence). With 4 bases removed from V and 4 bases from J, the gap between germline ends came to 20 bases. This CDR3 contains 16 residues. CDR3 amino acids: CSATSRQGAVNQPQHF. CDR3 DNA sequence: TGCAGTGCTACTTCGCGACAAGGCGCCGTAAATCAGCCCCAGCATTTT.

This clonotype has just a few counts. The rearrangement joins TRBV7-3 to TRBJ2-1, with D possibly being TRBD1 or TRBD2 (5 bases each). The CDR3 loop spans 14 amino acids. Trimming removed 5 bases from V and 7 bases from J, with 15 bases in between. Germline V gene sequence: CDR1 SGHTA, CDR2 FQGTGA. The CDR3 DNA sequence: TGTGCCAGCAGCCCCCGGGGCTCGGGGAATGAGCAGTTCTTC. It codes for CASSPRGSGNEQFF.